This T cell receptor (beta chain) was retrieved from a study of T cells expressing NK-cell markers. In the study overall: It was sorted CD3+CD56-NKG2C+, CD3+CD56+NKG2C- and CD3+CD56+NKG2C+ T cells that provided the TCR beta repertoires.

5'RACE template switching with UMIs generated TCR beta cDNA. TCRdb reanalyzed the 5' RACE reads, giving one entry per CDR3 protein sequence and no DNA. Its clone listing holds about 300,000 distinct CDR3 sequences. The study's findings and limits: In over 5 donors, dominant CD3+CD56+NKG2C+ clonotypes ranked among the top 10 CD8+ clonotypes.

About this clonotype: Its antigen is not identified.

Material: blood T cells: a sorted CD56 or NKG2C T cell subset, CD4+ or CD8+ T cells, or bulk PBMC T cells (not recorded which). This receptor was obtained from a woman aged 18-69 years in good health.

The CDR3 sequence: CASSLGLAAYYEQYF. The chain couples TRBV12-3 or TRBV12-4 to TRBJ2-7; TCRdb gives TRBD2 as the D gene, but with no DNA this cannot be confirmed. This CDR3 is 15 amino acids long.